The 29 T cell receptor beta chains reported below all come from one sample, sequenced in a study of T cell changes during pregnancy in multiple sclerosis. The assay was immunoSEQ multiplex PCR, and TCRdb's table has in-frame clones only and misses some. Of 38,000 or so clones listed, around 94% are singletons. The sequencing here drew on peripheral blood, taken before pregnancy. Every receptor here comes from a female donor with multiple sclerosis, enrolled in a pregnancy study.

V usage is TRBV10-3 and J usage is TRBJ2-1; tentative D call: TRBD2 (6 bases). Trimming pared 6 bases from V and 6 bases from J, leaving 18 bases between. The length of the CDR3 is 15 residues. The V gene's germline CDR1 is ENHRY and CDR2 SYGVKD. In DNA, the CDR3 is TGTGCCATCAGAAGTTCGGGACTGAGACTCAATGAGCAGTTCTTC. This gives the protein CAIRSSGLRLNEQFF.

The V and J genes are TRBV28 and TRBJ2-1; 8 bases match TRBD2. Looked up from germline, CDR1 is MDHEN and CDR2 is SYDVKM. The CDR3 runs to 14 residues. V was pared by 3 bases and J by 6 bases, with 4 bases of the junction left unmatched. The CDR3 spells CASSLGGRLNEQFF. The DNA of the CDR3 is TGTGCCAGCAGTTTGGGCGGGAGGCTCAATGAGCAGTTCTTC.

This rearrangement joins TRBV6-1 to TRBJ1-1; possible D gene TRBD1, 6 bases. Trimming pared 2 bases from V and 6 bases from J, leaving 16 bases between. Germline V gene lookup returns CDR1 MNHNS and CDR2 SASEGT. This CDR3 spans 15 amino acids. The CDR3 nucleotides read TGTGCCAGCAGTGAATCCCAGGGGAAGGGAGCTGAAGCTTTCTTT. It specifies CASSESQGKGAEAFF.

The chain has TRBV5-1 and TRBJ2-2; D might be TRBD2 (5 bases). Deletions cut 5 bases from V and 3 bases from J, with 14 bases between. The length of the CDR3 is 15 residues. Germline CDR1 is SGHRS and CDR2 is YFSETQ. The CDR3 reads CASRRESRDTGELFF. The CDR3 nucleotides are TGCGCCAGCAGACGAGAGTCGCGGGACACCGGGGAGCTGTTTTTT.

This rearrangement joins TRBV5-1 to TRBJ1-1, with 7 positions matching TRBD1. CDR1 and CDR2 (germline): SGHRS, YFSETQ. V trimming: 5 bases; J trimming: 3 bases; junction bases outside the gene matches: 13. CDR3 length: 16 residues. The CDR3 nucleotides are TGCGCCAGCAGTAAGGGCCGGGACAGTCAGGACACTGAAGCTTTCTTT. Translation gives CASSKGRDSQDTEAFF.

The chain couples TRBV28 to TRBJ1-2; a possible D gene is TRBD1 (5 bases). The CDR3 covers 13 residues. The V gene lost 7 bases and the J gene lost 5 bases, with 14 bases spanning the gap. CDR1 is MDHEN and CDR2 is SYDVKM in the germline V gene. The CDR3 here is CASMGRVGYGYTF. CDR3 DNA sequence: TGTGCCAGCATGGGCAGGGTAGGGTATGGCTACACCTTC.

V and J are TRBV25-1 and TRBJ1-2; D unclear. This CDR3 has 13 amino acids. Trimming cost V 4 bases and J 5 bases, with 11 bases left between them. Germline V CDR1 and CDR2: MGHDK, SYGVNS. The CDR3 sequence: CASSGGIRYGYTF. The DNA of the CDR3 is TGTGCCAGCAGTGGAGGGATTCGATATGGCTACACCTTC.

This clone was counted only a few times. CDR3 sequence: CASSDHYIDEQYF. The CDR3, as DNA: TGCGCCAGCAGTGACCATTACATCGACGAGCAGTACTTC. This chain joins TRBV10-1 and TRBJ2-7; D gene ambiguous. CDR3 length equals 13 residues. The V and J ends lost 3 bases and 5 bases respectively, with 11 bases between them. CDR1 and CDR2 (germline): WNHNN, SYGVQD (reference sequence).

The chain joins TRBV5-1 to TRBJ2-1; maybe TRBD2 (6 bases). The germline V gene encodes CDR1 SGHRS and CDR2 YFSETQ. Trimming shortened V by 0 bases and J by 5 bases, and 12 bases separated the two germline ends. This CDR3 region has 15 residues. The CDR3 here is CASSLGGTPNNEQFF. DNA of the CDR3: TGCGCCAGCAGCTTGGGCGGGACCCCCAACAATGAGCAGTTCTTC.

Here the CDR3 reads CASSSSSYNEQFF. CDR3 bases: TGCGCCAGCAGCTCCAGCTCCTACAATGAGCAGTTCTTC. The chain couples TRBV5-1 to TRBJ2-1; unclear D gene. Germline V gives CDR1 SGHRS, CDR2 YFSETQ. Trimming cost V 3 bases and J 0 bases, with 4 bases left between them. The CDR3 is 13 residues long.

V gene TRBV27 combines with J gene TRBJ2-1; 13 bases are shared with TRBD2. The CDR3 is 18 residues long. Germline values: CDR1 MNHEY, CDR2 SMNVEV (reference sequence). J lost 0 bases, V lost 3 bases, and 5 bases had no gene match. CDR3 sequence (DNA): TGTGCCAGCAGTTTCGGGACTAGCGGGATTAGCTCCTACAATGAGCAGTTCTTC. Protein sequence: CASSFGTSGISSYNEQFF.

The chain couples TRBV6-6 to TRBJ2-7; tentatively, D is TRBD1 (5 bases). From germline, CDR1 is MNHNY and CDR2 SVGAGI (reference sequence). CDR3 length equals 12 residues. With 6 bases removed from V and 6 bases from J, the gap between germline ends came to 12 bases. DNA of the CDR3: TGTGCCAGCAGCCAGACAGTGTTCGAGCAGTACTTC. Translation: CASSQTVFEQYF.

This clone was seen just once. The chain is built from TRBV5-1 and TRBJ2-7; 8 bases align to TRBD1. The CDR3 spans 12 residues. The germline V gene has CDR1 SGHRS and CDR2 YFSETQ. J lost 9 bases, V lost 4 bases, and 6 bases had no gene match. The CDR3 loop is CASSGDRGLQYF. Written as DNA, the CDR3 is TGCGCCAGCAGCGGAGACAGGGGATTGCAGTACTTC. Full variable domain (outside the CDR3, taken from reference TRBV5-1 and TRBJ2-7): KAGVTQTPRYLIKTRGQQVTLSCSPISGHRSVSWYQQTPGQGLQFLFEYFSETQRNKGNFPGRFSGRQFSNSRSEMNVSTLELGDSALYLCASSGDRGLQYFGPGTRLTVT.

This clone was seen a single time. The chain links TRBV4-1 to TRBJ2-1; TRBD2 aligns across 10 bases. Per the germline V gene, CDR1 is MGHRA and CDR2 is YSYEKL. The CDR3 spans 15 residues. The V and J ends lost 4 bases and 6 bases, in that order; junction bases with no gene match: 6. The CDR3 coding sequence is TGCGCCAGCAGCCCAAGCGGGAGGGGGCGCAATGAGCAGTTCTTC. It is translated as CASSPSGRGRNEQFF.

The J gene is TRBJ2-3, the V gene TRBV30; D possibly corresponds to TRBD1 (6 bases). This CDR3 has 13 residues. From germline, CDR1 is GTSNPN and CDR2 SVGIG (reference sequence). With 4 bases removed from V and 3 bases from J, the gap between germline ends came to 11 bases. The CDR3 DNA sequence: TGTGCCTGGAACTACAGGGCGACAGATACGCAGTATTTT. This sequence encodes CAWNYRATDTQYF.

The rearrangement uses TRBV7-3 and TRBJ1-1, with 9 bases that match TRBD1. In germline, CDR1 is SGHTA, CDR2 FQGTGA. The V and J ends lost 1 base and 4 bases, in that order; junction bases with no gene match: 4. This CDR3 region has 15 residues. CDR3 in amino acids: CASSLMGQGTTEAFF. CDR3 nucleotides: TGTGCCAGCAGCTTAATGGGACAGGGAACCACTGAAGCTTTCTTT.

The V gene is TRBV10-1, the J gene TRBJ2-7; TRBD2 is a possible D gene (5 bases). The germline V gene encodes CDR1 WNHNN and CDR2 SYGVQD (reference sequence). CDR3 size: 13 residues. Between the trimmed V and J ends, which lost 6 bases and 4 bases, there was a span of 13 bases. CDR3 sequence: CASREREGYEQYF. For the CDR3, the DNA is TGCGCCAGCAGGGAGAGAGAGGGATACGAGCAGTACTTC.

V gene TRBV7-3 combines with J gene TRBJ2-7; a possible D gene is TRBD1 (6 bases). The V gene's germline CDR1 is SGHTA and CDR2 FQGTGA. V lost 2 bases and J 4 bases, leaving 9 bases between the germline ends. CDR3 length: 13 residues. CDR3 nucleotides: TGTGCCAGCAGCTTAGATAGGGGGTACGAGCAGTACTTC. Translating it yields CASSLDRGYEQYF.

This chain links TRBV5-1 with TRBJ1-4, with TRBD1 matching 9 bases. Per germline, CDR1 SGHRS and CDR2 YFSETQ. The CDR3 loop spans 15 amino acids. J lost 7 bases, V lost 4 bases, and 8 bases had no gene match. The CDR3 DNA reads TGCGCCAGCAGCCCCCCCGGGACAGGGTCTGAAAAACTGTTTTTT. Translating it yields CASSPPGTGSEKLFF. The whole variable domain, filled in from reference TRBV5-1 and TRBJ1-4, reads KAGVTQTPRYLIKTRGQQVTLSCSPISGHRSVSWYQQTPGQGLQFLFEYFSETQRNKGNFPGRFSGRQFSNSRSEMNVSTLELGDSALYLCASSPPGTGSEKLFFGSGTQLSVL.

The rearrangement links TRBV27 to TRBJ2-7; TRBD2 agrees at 14 bases. V gave up 6 bases and J gave up 5 bases; unmatched junction bases: 9. Germline assignment: CDR1 MNHEY and CDR2 SMNVEV (reference sequence). The CDR3 consists of 16 residues. CDR3 bases: TGTGCCAGCAGCCGACTAGCGGGAGGGGTTCTAAACGAGCAGTACTTC. Amino acids: CASSRLAGGVLNEQYF.

The V gene is TRBV4-3, the J gene TRBJ2-7; D is uncertain. The CDR3 consists of 15 residues. Trimming shortened V by 0 bases and J by 0 bases, and 9 bases separated the two germline ends. Looked up from germline, CDR1 is LGHNA and CDR2 is YSLEER. CDR3 region: CASSQDRVSSYEQYF. In nucleotides, the CDR3 is TGCGCCAGCAGCCAAGATCGGGTTAGCTCCTACGAGCAGTACTTC.

J is TRBJ1-5 and V is TRBV10-3; tentative D call: TRBD1 (5 bases). CDR1 is ENHRY and CDR2 is SYGVKD in the germline V gene. V shed 10 bases and J shed 0 bases, with 10 bases lying between them. The CDR3 runs to 13 residues. CDR3 in DNA: TGTGCCACCCGGGGGGATAGCAATCAGCCCCAGCATTTT. It yields the protein CATRGDSNQPQHF.

V usage is TRBV5-1 and J usage is TRBJ2-7; maybe TRBD1 (6 bases). Germline CDR1 is SGHRS and CDR2 is YFSETQ. CDR3 size: 16 residues. Trimming left V 1 base short and J 4 bases short, with 18 bases between. The CDR3: CASSLSARGLLYEQYF. The CDR3 nucleotides are TGCGCCAGCAGCTTGTCAGCCAGGGGATTATTGTACGAGCAGTACTTC. Full variable domain (outside the CDR3, taken from reference TRBV5-1 and TRBJ2-7): KAGVTQTPRYLIKTRGQQVTLSCSPISGHRSVSWYQQTPGQGLQFLFEYFSETQRNKGNFPGRFSGRQFSNSRSEMNVSTLELGDSALYLCASSLSARGLLYEQYFGPGTRLTVT.

The V gene is TRBV4-1, the J gene TRBJ2-3, with TRBD1 as a possible D gene (6 bases). Germline V CDR1 and CDR2: MGHRA, YSYEKL. This CDR3 spans 14 amino acids. Trimming removed 3 bases from V and 1 base from J, with 8 bases in between. The CDR3, as DNA: TGCGCCAGCAGCCAGACAGGACGCACAGATACGCAGTATTTT. Translation gives CASSQTGRTDTQYF.

The DNA of the CDR3 is TGTGCCAGCAGTTACCGACAGGTTGGTTCTACTGAAGCTTTCTTT. The encoded protein is CASSYRQVGSTEAFF. The chain links TRBV6-5 to TRBJ1-1; weak D call: TRBD1 (6 bases). Trimming cost V 2 bases and J 5 bases, with 15 bases left between them. The CDR3 totals 15 residues. The V gene's germline CDR1 is MNHEY and CDR2 SVGAGI.

This clone is a singleton in its sample. V gene TRBV7-3 combines with J gene TRBJ2-1; D is perhaps TRBD1 (6 bases). The ends were cut back, 1 base at V and 4 bases at J, with 8 bases in the middle. CDR3 length: 14 amino acids. Per the germline V gene, CDR1 is SGHTA and CDR2 is FQGTGA. CDR3 residues: CASSLSGTYNEQFF. The CDR3 nucleotides read TGTGCCAGCAGCTTAAGTGGGACATACAATGAGCAGTTCTTC. The complete variable domain, with remaining parts taken from reference TRBV7-3 and TRBJ2-1, reads GAGVSQTPSNKVTEKGKYVELRCDPISGHTALYWYRQSLGQGPEFLIYFQGTGAADDSGLPNDRFFAVRPEGSVSTLKIQRTERGDSAVYLCASSLSGTYNEQFFGPGTRLTVL.

The V call is TRBV9, the J call TRBJ2-1; weak D call: TRBD2 (6 bases). This CDR3 has 15 residues. Germline V gene lookup returns CDR1 SGDLS and CDR2 YYNGEE. Trimming shortened V by 3 bases and J by 10 bases, and 20 bases separated the two germline ends. The CDR3 protein is CASSASGTGGEEQFF. The CDR3 nucleotides are TGTGCCAGCAGCGCGTCCGGGACTGGAGGCGAAGAGCAGTTCTTC. Combining the CDR3 with reference TRBV9 and TRBJ2-1 gives the whole variable domain DSGVTQTPKHLITATGQRVTLRCSPRSGDLSVYWYQQSLDQGLQFLIQYYNGEERAKGNILERFSAQQFPDLHSELNLSSLELGDSALYFCASSASGTGGEEQFFGPGTRLTVL.

The chain joins TRBV7-9 to TRBJ2-6, with no clear D. The germline V gene encodes CDR1 SEHNR and CDR2 FQNEAQ (reference sequence). Deletions cut 5 bases from V and 0 bases from J, with 5 bases between. CDR3 length: 14 amino acids. DNA for the CDR3: TGTGCCAGCAGCCTGAGCTCTGGGGCCAACGTCCTGACTTTC. Amino acids: CASSLSSGANVLTF.

The table lists this clone with a few counts. The V and J genes are TRBV27 and TRBJ2-7; a possible D gene is TRBD2 (5 bases). Germline CDR1 and CDR2: MNHEY and SMNVEV (reference sequence). V lost 3 bases and J 7 bases, leaving 16 bases between the germline ends. This CDR3 spans 14 amino acids. This chain's CDR3 is CASSLYGELGEQYF. CDR3 bases: TGTGCCAGCAGTTTGTACGGGGAGTTGGGGGAGCAGTACTTC.